Sequencing of this T cell receptor (beta chain) was carried out in a study of T cells in Graves' hyperthyroidism and ophthalmopathy. TCR beta CDR3 sequences were amplified from RNA transcripts. HTBI primers were the set used in a first-round RT-PCR of the TCR CDR3. Using its own MiXCR run on the multiplex PCR reads, TCRdb lists one record per CDR3 protein. The repertoire has approximately 720,000 distinct CDR3 sequences, 15% to 20% of them found once; the top ten carry 15% to 20%. Germline values: CDR1 LNHDA, CDR2 SQIVND (reference sequence). CDR3 length: 15 amino acids. V trimming: 5 bases; J trimming: 0 bases; junction bases outside the gene matches: 5.

The chain employs TRBV19 and TRBJ1-2; 8 bases are a match to TRBD1. This TCR was sampled from a woman in her fifties or sixties with Graves' hyperthyroidism that later progressed to Graves' ophthalmopathy. The sequencing input was blood. CDR3 DNA sequence: TGTGCCAGTAGTCCGGACAGGGTGTCTAACTATGGCTACACCTTC. This codes for CASSPDRVSNYGYTF.